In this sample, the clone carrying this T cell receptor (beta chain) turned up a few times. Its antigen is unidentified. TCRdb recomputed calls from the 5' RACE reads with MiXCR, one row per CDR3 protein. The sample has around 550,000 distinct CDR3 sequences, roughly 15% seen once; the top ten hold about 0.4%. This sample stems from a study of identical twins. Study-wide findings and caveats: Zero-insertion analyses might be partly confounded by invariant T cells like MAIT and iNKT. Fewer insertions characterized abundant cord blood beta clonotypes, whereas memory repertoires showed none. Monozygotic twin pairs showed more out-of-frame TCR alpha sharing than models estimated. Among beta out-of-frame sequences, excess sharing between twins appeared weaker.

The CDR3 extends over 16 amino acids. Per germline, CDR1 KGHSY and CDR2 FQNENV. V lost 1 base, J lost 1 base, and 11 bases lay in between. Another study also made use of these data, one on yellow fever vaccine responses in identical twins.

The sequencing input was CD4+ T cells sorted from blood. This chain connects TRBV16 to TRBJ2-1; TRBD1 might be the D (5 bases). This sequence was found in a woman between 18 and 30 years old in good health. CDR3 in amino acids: CASSQYTGSSYNEQFF. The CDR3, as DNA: TGTGCCAGCAGCCAATATACAGGTAGTTCCTACAATGAGCAGTTCTTC.